Following are 19 T cell receptor beta chains from one sample sequenced in a study of blood T cells in healthy people across ages. The second PCR ran about 7 to 12 cycles with a sample-barcoded 5' primer and J-beta primers. TCRdb used MiXCR to reprocess the 5' RACE reads, holding one entry per CDR3 protein. In the table there are hundreds of thousands of distinct CDR3 sequences, around 36% of which are singletons. The sample comprised blood. Receptor source: a man between 18 and 35 years old in good health.

This clonotype was seen only a few times. V gene TRBV4-2 combines with J gene TRBJ2-3, with TRBD2 matching 10 bases. The CDR3 consists of 17 residues. J gave up 1 base and V 1 base, and 5 bases lay outside the gene matches. Per germline, CDR1 LGHNA and CDR2 YNFKEQ. CDR3 loop: CASSQAPLAGGTDTQYF. The CDR3 nucleotides are TGTGCCAGCAGCCAAGCCCCTCTAGCGGGGGGCACAGATACGCAGTATTTT.

This clonotype was recorded only once. The rearrangement uses TRBV5-6 and TRBJ2-1, with 8 bases aligning to TRBD1. CDR3 length: 16 residues. J gave up 4 bases and V 3 bases, and 9 bases lay outside the gene matches. Germline-derived CDR1 and CDR2 are SGHDT and YYEEEE. The CDR3 sequence: CASSWTGRFLYNEQFF. Here the CDR3 DNA reads TGTGCCAGCAGCTGGACAGGGCGATTCCTATACAATGAGCAGTTCTTC.

Many counts were recorded for this clonotype. The chain couples TRBV29-1 to TRBJ2-5; TRBD2 is a possible D gene (5 bases). The CDR3 has 16 amino acids. V gave up 2 bases and J gave up 5 bases, with 21 bases separating them. Germline loops: CDR1 SQVTM, CDR2 ANQGSEA. CDR3 DNA: TGCAGCGTTGAACCCCTTGCAGGAGAGGGTCAGGAGACCCAGTACTTC. This codes for CSVEPLAGEGQETQYF.

The table lists this clonotype with a few counts. This rearrangement joins TRBV4-3 to TRBJ2-1; D is possibly TRBD1 or TRBD2 (5 bases each). The CDR3 extends over 17 amino acids. V was cut by 0 bases and J by 4 bases, with 16 bases left in between. Per the germline V gene, CDR1 is LGHNA and CDR2 is YSLEER. CDR3 in DNA: TGCGCCAGCAGCCAAGATCCGGGGACGGGCTCTTACAATGAGCAGTTCTTC. Protein: CASSQDPGTGSYNEQFF.

Notes on this clonotype: The junction departs from the called germline gene at one end, perhaps through a read error. The chain links TRBV5-1 to TRBJ2-1; weak D call: TRBD2 (5 bases). The CDR3 spans 15 residues. The germline gives CDR1 SGHRS, CDR2 YFSETQ. In nucleotides, the CDR3 is TGCGCCAGCAGCTTGAACGGAGGCCCCGACAATGAGCGGTACTTC. Its translation: CASSLNGGPDNERYF.

In its sample, this clonotype was seen a few times. V gene TRBV5-1 combines with J gene TRBJ2-3; 7 bases agree with TRBD2. Germline V gene sequence: CDR1 SGHRS, CDR2 YFSETQ. This CDR3 has 14 amino acids. The J segment lost 4 bases and the V segment lost 0 bases, leaving 2 bases of the junction unmatched. This CDR3 is CASSLEGGADTQYF. The CDR3 bases are TGCGCCAGCAGCTTGGAGGGAGGGGCAGATACGCAGTATTTT.

The chain combines TRBV10-3 with TRBJ2-1; 7 nucleotides agree with TRBD2. Germline-derived CDR1 and CDR2 are ENHRY and SYGVKD. J was trimmed by 6 bases and V by 5 bases; bases with no gene match: 7. The CDR3 is 14 residues long. CDR3 in amino acids: CAISPLLAANEQFF. For the CDR3, the DNA is TGTGCCATCAGTCCCCTTCTAGCGGCCAATGAGCAGTTCTTC.

This clonotype has just a few counts. The V gene is TRBV4-1, the J gene TRBJ1-2; D unresolved. Germline V gene sequence: CDR1 MGHRA, CDR2 YSYEKL. This CDR3 contains 15 residues. Trimming cost V 0 bases and J 4 bases, with 12 bases left between them. CDR3 protein: CASSQDGSDSYGYTF. The CDR3 DNA reads as TGCGCCAGCAGCCAAGATGGGTCAGACTCCTATGGCTACACCTTC.

This clonotype was observed many times. This chain links TRBV9 with TRBJ2-5; the D gene is possibly TRBD1 (5 bases). V lost 0 bases and J lost 4, with 13 bases in between. The germline V gene has CDR1 SGDLS and CDR2 YYNGEE. This CDR3 has 15 amino acids. Here the CDR3 DNA reads TGTGCCAGCAGCGTAGCTCAGGGTTTGGGAGAGACCCAGTACTTC. Amino acids: CASSVAQGLGETQYF. The full variable domain, with the rest looked up from reference TRBV9 and TRBJ2-5, is DSGVTQTPKHLITATGQRVTLRCSPRSGDLSVYWYQQSLDQGLQFLIQYYNGEERAKGNILERFSAQQFPDLHSELNLSSLELGDSALYFCASSVAQGLGETQYFGPGTRLLVL.

Note on this clonotype: A clone one base away is much larger, so this may be a read error. The chain has TRBV12-3 or TRBV12-4 and TRBJ2-3; TRBD2 aligns across 7 bases. Trimming removed 6 bases from V and 3 bases from J; junction bases left unmatched: 9. The CDR3 is made up of 15 amino acids. DNA for the CDR3: TGTGCCAGCAGCCTCGTCGGGGGGTGGACAGATACGCAGTATTTT. Residues: CASSLVGGWTDTQYF.

This clonotype has only a few counts. The CDR3 region has the DNA TGCGCCAGCAGCTTGGGACAGGGAGAAAACTATGGCTACACCTTC. Protein sequence: CASSLGQGENYGYTF. The J gene is TRBJ1-2, the V gene TRBV5-1; the match to TRBD1 covers 7 bases. With V trimmed by 0 bases and J by 2 bases, 4 bases remained unmatched. The CDR3 is made up of 15 amino acids. Germline loops: CDR1 SGHRS, CDR2 YFSETQ.

With regard to this clonotype: This may be a read error, as it is one base from a much larger clone. The rearrangement uses TRBV20-1 and TRBJ2-7; 8 nucleotides agree with TRBD2. V lost 8 bases to trimming and J lost 7 bases; unmatched junction nucleotides: 13. The CDR3 length is 13 residues. Germline V gives CDR1 DFQATT, CDR2 SNEGSKA (reference sequence). This chain's CDR3 is CSSLADSYNEQYF. In nucleotides, the CDR3 is TGCAGTTCACTAGCGGACTCCTACAATGAGCAGTACTTC.

This rearrangement joins TRBV4-3 to TRBJ2-5, with D possibly matching TRBD1 (6 bases). From germline, CDR1 is LGHNA and CDR2 YSLEER. This CDR3 is built from 14 residues. V gave up 0 bases and J gave up 7 bases, with 12 bases separating them. The CDR3 loop is CASSQDNREGTQYF. As DNA, the CDR3 is TGCGCCAGCAGCCAAGACAACAGGGAAGGGACCCAGTACTTC.

The V call is TRBV2, the J call TRBJ2-5; a weak D match, TRBD1 (7 bases). Per germline, CDR1 SNHLY and CDR2 FYNNEI. Trimming stripped 5 bases from V and 5 bases from J, with 18 bases between. The CDR3 is 15 residues long. The CDR3 DNA is TGTGCCAGCAGTCTAGACAGGGAGGATGGCGAGACCCAGTACTTC. It is translated as CASSLDREDGETQYF. The full variable domain, with the rest looked up from reference TRBV2 and TRBJ2-5, is EPEVTQTPSHQVTQMGQEVILRCVPISNHLYFYWYRQILGQKVEFLVSFYNNEISEKSEIFDDQFSVERPDGSNFTLKIRSTKLEDSAMYFCASSLDREDGETQYFGPGTRLLVL.

This clonotype showed up just a few times. The chain combines TRBV30 with TRBJ1-2; D is possibly TRBD1 (5 bases). This CDR3 has 13 amino acids. V lost 0 bases, J lost 4 bases, and 9 bases lay in between. Germline CDR1 reads GTSNPN; CDR2 reads SVGIG (reference sequence). The CDR3 loop is CAWSVGAGYGYTF. The CDR3 DNA sequence: TGTGCCTGGAGTGTAGGGGCGGGCTATGGCTACACCTTC.

This sequence joins TRBV4-3 and TRBJ2-7; 7 positions match TRBD2. V shed 0 bases, J shed 7 bases, and the junction held 21 bases outside the gene matches. Germline-derived CDR1 and CDR2 are LGHNA and YSLEER. This CDR3 comprises 19 residues. The CDR3 DNA reads TGCGCCAGCAGCCAAGATCCAGCGGGGACTCTAAGCTCCTACAATGAGCAGTACTTC. Translated: CASSQDPAGTLSSYNEQYF.

This chain joins TRBV3-1 and TRBJ1-5; D not resolved. V lost 11 bases to trimming and J lost 5 bases, with 7 bases between them. The CDR3 covers 10 residues. Germline CDR1 is LGHDT and CDR2 is YNNKEL (reference sequence). CDR3 region: CAPSHQPQHF. In DNA, the CDR3 is TGTGCCCCGTCCCATCAGCCCCAGCATTTT.

The V call is TRBV3-1, the J call TRBJ2-5; a possible D gene is TRBD2 (5 bases). Per the germline V gene, CDR1 is LGHDT and CDR2 is YNNKEL (reference sequence). With 1 base removed from V and 6 bases from J, the gap between germline ends came to 12 bases. This CDR3 is built from 14 residues. Here the CDR3 DNA reads TGTGCCAGCAGCCAAGCCTCGAGGGATAAGACCCAGTACTTC. It encodes CASSQASRDKTQYF.

The chain joins TRBV4-1 to TRBJ1-5, with D perhaps TRBD1 (6 bases). The CDR3 loop spans 15 amino acids. CDR1 and CDR2 from the germline V gene are MGHRA and YSYEKL. Trimming took off 4 bases at V and 7 bases at J, with 17 bases between the two ends. In DNA, the CDR3 is TGCGCCAGCAGCCTTCTAGGGGGAGGACGCCAGCCCCAGCATTTT. It encodes CASSLLGGGRQPQHF.